This entry is about one T cell receptor beta chain. This sample was taken from a study of blood T cell repertoires in COVID-19. Whole-study context: The analysed material was cDNA or gDNA that came from T cells, B-cell-depleted T cells, or PBMCs.

Per germline, CDR1 SGHTA and CDR2 FQGNSA. The length of the CDR3 is 15 residues. V shed 4 bases and J 1 base; nucleotides not matched to a gene: 6. Original analysis: Amplification of reference gene primers was used by the study to estimate nucleated cell counts. TCRdb's copy holds only in-frame clones and misses some; the assay was immunoSEQ multiplex PCR. The DNA was the basis for D and trimming; V, J and clone size are from that table. The sample comprises a few hundred thousand clones, around nine tenths of which are singletons, and roughly 1.6% rests with the top ten. Participants spanned ages roughly 18 to 90 years and resided in over 20 US areas. Participant reports of clinical history set cohort assignment.

The clonotype comes from a woman aged 45-65 years who had recovered from COVID-19. What was sequenced was PBMCs or T cells enriched from blood (not recorded which). The chain recombines TRBV7-2 with TRBJ1-1, with 7 bases identical to TRBD1. CDR3 bases: TGTGCCAGCAGCTCTAGACAGGGAACGAACACTGAAGCTTTCTTT. Amino acid sequence: CASSSRQGTNTEAFF. Full variable domain (rest looked up from reference TRBV7-2 and TRBJ1-1): GAGVSQSPSNKVTEKGKDVELRCDPISGHTALYWYRQSLGQGLEFLIYFQGNSAPDKSGLPSDRFSAERTGGSVSTLTIQRTQQEDSAVYLCASSSRQGTNTEAFFGQGTRLTVV.